Listed here are 25 T cell receptor beta chains from one sample, sequenced in a study of blood T cell repertoires in COVID-19. Method: immunoSEQ multiplex PCR; TCRdb's copy keeps in-frame clones and lacks some. The sample comprises about 64,000 clones, approximately 83% of which are singletons, and roughly 1.2% rests with the top ten. Sequenced: peripheral blood. These receptors were collected from a man in his forties with acute or convalescent COVID-19.

The V call is TRBV11-2, the J call TRBJ1-2, with 11 bases aligning to TRBD1. Per the germline V gene, CDR1 is SGHAT and CDR2 is FQNNGV. V dropped 1 base and J dropped 4; count of bases not matched to a gene: 2. The CDR3 runs 15 residues. The CDR3 nucleotides are TGTGCCAGCAGCTTAGGGACAGGGGGCGGCTATGGCTACACCTTC. Protein sequence: CASSLGTGGGYGYTF.

This clone appeared once. The chain combines TRBV5-1 with TRBJ2-2; 8 bases agree with TRBD1. This CDR3 contains 15 residues. J gave up 4 bases and V 0 bases, and 2 bases lay outside the gene matches. Germline CDR1 is SGHRS and CDR2 is YFSETQ. The CDR3 sequence is CASSLVTGGTGELFF. The DNA of the CDR3 is TGCGCCAGCAGCTTGGTTACAGGGGGCACCGGGGAGCTGTTTTTT.

The rearrangement links TRBV6-5 to TRBJ2-1, with D perhaps matching TRBD2 (6 bases). Trimming stripped 4 bases from V and 2 bases from J, with 12 bases between. The CDR3 runs 15 residues. Germline V gives CDR1 MNHEY, CDR2 SVGAGI. The CDR3 DNA reads as TGTGCCAGCAGTTCCGGGACTTCAACCTACAATGAGCAGTTCTTC. This codes for CASSSGTSTYNEQFF.

The chain recombines TRBV5-6 with TRBJ2-3; D perhaps matches TRBD1 (5 bases). Germline CDR1 and CDR2: SGHDT and YYEEEE. The length of the CDR3 is 16 residues. Trimming removed 2 bases from V and 0 bases from J, with 13 bases in between. The CDR3 loop is CASSLSTAGSTDTQYF. In DNA form, the CDR3 reads TGTGCCAGCAGCTTATCCACGGCAGGGAGCACAGATACGCAGTATTTT.

This chain links TRBV19 with TRBJ1-4, with 7 bases identical to TRBD1. The CDR3 has 13 residues. Germline trimming cut 6 bases from V and 10 bases from J; bases unmatched to any gene: 8. In germline, CDR1 is LNHDA, CDR2 SQIVND (reference sequence). The CDR3 nucleotides are TGTGCCAGTAGCGACAGGGTCCCCGGAAAACTGTTTTTT. Its protein is CASSDRVPGKLFF.

The sample holds one count of this clone. The V gene is TRBV9, the J gene TRBJ2-3; TRBD2 matches 10 bases. The CDR3 is made up of 17 amino acids. Trimming at V came to 4 bases and at J to 2 bases, leaving 10 bases not matched to a gene. CDR1 SGDLS and CDR2 YYNGEE come from the germline V gene. The CDR3 loop reads CASSPRTSGDFTDTQYF. Here the CDR3 DNA reads TGTGCCAGCAGCCCCCGGACTAGCGGTGACTTCACAGATACGCAGTATTTT.

This chain connects TRBV5-1 to TRBJ2-5; D is possibly TRBD2 (6 bases). CDR3 length: 15 residues. Germline V gene lookup returns CDR1 SGHRS and CDR2 YFSETQ. V was clipped by 4 bases and J by 0 bases, with 13 bases between them. The CDR3 is CASSTGEKYQETQYF. The CDR3 nucleotides read TGCGCCAGCAGCACGGGGGAGAAGTACCAAGAGACCCAGTACTTC.

The chain joins TRBV24-1 to TRBJ1-2; unclear D gene. The V gene lost 1 base and the J gene lost 2 bases, with 7 bases spanning the gap. The CDR3 totals 14 residues. Germline CDR1 and CDR2: KGHDR and SFDVKD. The CDR3 nucleotides read TGTGCCACCAGTGATTTTCACAGCAACTATGGCTACACCTTC. Its protein product is CATSDFHSNYGYTF.

The gene calls are TRBV9 and TRBJ1-3, with D perhaps matching TRBD1 (5 bases). V was cut by 4 bases and J by 1 base, with 12 bases left in between. CDR3 size: 15 residues. The germline V gene encodes CDR1 SGDLS and CDR2 YYNGEE. Here the CDR3 DNA reads TGTGCCAGCAGCCGACGGGAGGGGTCTGGAAACACCATATATTTT. This gives the protein CASSRREGSGNTIYF. Complete variable domain (other parts from reference TRBV9 and TRBJ1-3): DSGVTQTPKHLITATGQRVTLRCSPRSGDLSVYWYQQSLDQGLQFLIQYYNGEERAKGNILERFSAQQFPDLHSELNLSSLELGDSALYFCASSRREGSGNTIYFGEGSWLTVV.

This clone was counted only a few times. The V gene is TRBV29-1, the J gene TRBJ1-1, with 7 nucleotides matching TRBD1. The CDR3 sequence is 12 residues long. Germline trimming cut 6 bases from V and 6 bases from J; bases unmatched to any gene: 7. CDR1 is SQVTM, CDR2 ANQGSEA, per germline. For the CDR3, the DNA is TGCAGCGTAGCAGGGGGTTGGGCTGAAGCTTTCTTT. Its protein is CSVAGGWAEAFF.

The chain couples TRBV5-1 to TRBJ1-1; unclear D gene. CDR3 length: 13 amino acids. V dropped 4 bases and J dropped 1 base, with 8 bases sitting between them. Germline assignment: CDR1 SGHRS and CDR2 YFSETQ. This CDR3 reads CASSIEGNTEAFF. CDR3 sequence (DNA): TGCGCCAGCAGCATAGAGGGGAACACTGAAGCTTTCTTT.

The chain employs TRBV7-8 and TRBJ1-5; D unclear. CDR3 length equals 14 residues. Germline CDR1 reads SGHVS; CDR2 reads FQNEAQ. V gave up 1 base and J gave up 0 bases, with 4 bases separating them. The CDR3, as DNA: TGTGCCAGCAGCTTAGACGGTAGCAATCAGCCCCAGCATTTT. Translation gives CASSLDGSNQPQHF.

This chain joins TRBV5-5 and TRBJ2-1; D is undetermined. Trimming pared 0 bases from V and 7 bases from J, leaving 11 bases between. This CDR3 comprises 14 residues. The germline CDR1 and CDR2 sequences are SGHKS and YYEKEE (reference sequence). CDR3 protein: CASSLVANNNEQFF. The DNA for the CDR3 is TGTGCCAGCAGCTTGGTGGCCAATAATAATGAGCAGTTCTTC.

The V gene is TRBV14, the J gene TRBJ1-1; 7 bases agree with TRBD1. Germline CDR1 is SGHDN and CDR2 is FVKESK. This CDR3 contains 16 residues. V shed 4 bases and J 4 bases; nucleotides not matched to a gene: 12. The CDR3 spells CASSRQPGQYGTEAFF. The CDR3 DNA reads as TGTGCCAGCAGCCGCCAACCGGGACAGTATGGCACTGAAGCTTTCTTT.

The chain couples TRBV18 to TRBJ1-1; a weak D match, TRBD1 (5 bases). The CDR3 runs 14 residues. The germline V and J ends were trimmed by 3 bases and 5 bases, with 13 bases remaining between them. Germline V gene sequence: CDR1 KGHSH, CDR2 LQKENI. The CDR3 sequence: CASSPQGSKTEAFF. The CDR3 DNA reads as TGTGCCAGCTCACCCCAGGGATCGAAGACTGAAGCTTTCTTT.

This chain uses TRBV10-3 with TRBJ2-7; TRBD1 agrees at 7 bases. J lost 5 bases, V lost 4 bases, and 8 bases had no gene match. The CDR3 extends over 14 amino acids. Germline CDR1 ENHRY, CDR2 SYGVKD. The CDR3 DNA reads TGTGCCATCAGTGCCGACAGGGCGAGGAACGAGCAGTACTTC. Its protein product is CAISADRARNEQYF.

This clone is labeled medium-sized. V is TRBV11-3 and J is TRBJ1-2; 9 nucleotides line up with TRBD1. Trimming at V came to 1 base and at J to 2 bases, leaving 8 bases not matched to a gene. This CDR3 spans 17 amino acids. CDR1 and CDR2 (germline): SGHNT, YENEEA. The CDR3 protein is CASSLGGTGTRNYGYTF. The CDR3 DNA follows: TGTGCCAGCAGCTTAGGAGGGACAGGGACGAGGAACTATGGCTACACCTTC.

CDR3 loop: CASSSQGALRETQYF. CDR3 nucleotide sequence: TGTGCCAGCAGCTCACAGGGGGCGCTTAGGGAGACCCAGTACTTC. This chain uses TRBV5-4 with TRBJ2-5; 9 bases are shared with TRBD1. Germline CDR1 SGHNT, CDR2 YYREEE (reference sequence). CDR3 length: 15 amino acids. V lost 3 bases and J lost 5; bases outside the gene matches: 8.

This chain connects TRBV11-2 to TRBJ1-5, with a possible D match to TRBD1 (5 bases). The ends were cut back, 3 bases at V and 1 base at J, with 10 bases in the middle. The CDR3 runs to 15 residues. CDR1 SGHAT and CDR2 FQNNGV come from the germline V gene. As DNA, the CDR3 is TGTGCCAGCAGCTTTAGCGGACAAAGCAATCAGCCCCAGCATTTT. Its translation is CASSFSGQSNQPQHF.

This clone was seen only once. V and J are TRBV10-2 and TRBJ1-2; D uncertain. CDR3 length: 13 residues. V was clipped by 10 bases and J by 0 bases, with 12 bases between them. Germline V CDR1 and CDR2: WSHSY, SAAADI. This chain's CDR3 is CATGVLANYGYTF. DNA of the CDR3: TGCGCCACCGGGGTCCTAGCTAACTATGGCTACACCTTC.

The V and J genes are TRBV5-6 and TRBJ2-5; tentative D call: TRBD1 (5 bases). This CDR3 is built from 15 residues. Germline V gene data show CDR1 as SGHDT and CDR2 as YYEEEE. Trimming removed 1 base at V and 2 bases at J, with 12 bases between. CDR3 bases: TGTGCCAGCAGCTTGACAGGTGATGGGCAAGAGACCCAGTACTTC. This codes for CASSLTGDGQETQYF.

This clone came up once. The rearrangement uses TRBV4-2 and TRBJ1-5; the D gene is possibly TRBD1 (6 bases). The V end lost 4 bases, the J end lost 4 bases, and 14 bases lay between the germline ends. The CDR3 is 15 amino acids. Germline lookup yields CDR1 LGHNA and CDR2 YNFKEQ. The CDR3 region is CASSPVQGVNQPQHF. DNA of the CDR3: TGTGCCAGCAGCCCCGTACAGGGTGTAAATCAGCCCCAGCATTTT.

This chain joins TRBV2 and TRBJ1-6; 8 nucleotides line up with TRBD1. The V segment lost 5 bases and the J segment 7 bases; nucleotides outside the gene matches: 7. The CDR3 has 15 residues. The germline CDR1 and CDR2 sequences are SNHLY and FYNNEI. The DNA for the CDR3 is TGTGCCAGCAGTCCGCAGGGGGCAGGGAATTCACCCCTCCACTTT. Protein product: CASSPQGAGNSPLHF.

The V call is TRBV9, the J call TRBJ1-6; weak D call: TRBD1 (5 bases). Trimming removed 3 bases at V and 7 bases at J, with 11 bases between. The CDR3 runs to 14 residues. Germline CDR1 reads SGDLS; CDR2 reads YYNGEE. CDR3 sequence reads: CASSGNDRNSPLHF. DNA for the CDR3: TGTGCCAGCAGCGGGAACGACAGAAATTCACCCCTCCACTTT.

This clone was picked up one time. The rearrangement joins TRBV25-1 to TRBJ1-1, with D maybe TRBD1 (6 bases). There are 14 residues in the CDR3. Germline loops: CDR1 MGHDK, CDR2 SYGVNS. V dropped 2 bases and J dropped 3 bases, with 10 bases sitting between them. DNA of the CDR3: TGTGCCAGCAGTGAAACAGGGCTGGACACTGAAGCTTTCTTT. It codes for CASSETGLDTEAFF.